The 4 T cell receptor beta chains given below trace back to one sample, sequenced in a study of T cells in localized non-small cell lung cancer. Libraries were prepared by immunoSEQ multiplex PCR; TCRdb keeps only in-frame clonotypes and omits some of them. The repertoire holds about 33,000 clones, with 87% as singletons. The source material was peripheral blood mononuclear cells, sampled before any cancer treatment. Every receptor here comes from a man aged 40-75 years with stage III lung adenocarcinoma.

In DNA, the CDR3 is TGTGCCAGCTCACCGCAGGAACAGGCCATTCAGTACTTC. As protein: CASSPQEQAIQYF. The V call is TRBV18, the J call TRBJ2-4; TRBD1 might be the D (5 bases). There are 13 residues in the CDR3. CDR1 KGHSH and CDR2 LQKENI come from the germline V gene. Between the trimmed V and J ends, which lost 3 bases and 9 bases, there was a span of 12 bases.

As DNA, the CDR3 is TGTGCCAGCAGCTTAGAACACTATGGCTACACCTTC. Translation gives CASSLEHYGYTF. The chain employs TRBV7-8 and TRBJ1-2, with unresolved D. This CDR3 is 12 amino acids long. Germline CDR1 reads SGHVS; CDR2 reads FQNEAQ. The V and J ends lost 1 base and 3 bases respectively, with 3 bases between them.

This clone was seen a single time. The chain combines TRBV10-3 with TRBJ2-3, with 12 bases lining up with TRBD1. J gave up 3 bases and V 10 bases, and 5 bases lay outside the gene matches. This CDR3 is built from 14 residues. From germline, CDR1 is ENHRY and CDR2 SYGVKD. The CDR3 DNA follows: TGTGCCACCGGGGACAGGGGGCGGACAGATACGCAGTATTTT. This gives the protein CATGDRGRTDTQYF.

CDR3 nucleotides: TGTGCCACCAGCAATTATCGAAGGTCTAACTATGGCTACACCTTC. Encoded protein: CATSNYRRSNYGYTF. The gene calls are TRBV15 and TRBJ1-2; D is unclear. The germline V gene has CDR1 LNHNV and CDR2 YYDKDF (reference sequence). This CDR3 is built from 15 residues. Trimming pared 4 bases from V and 0 bases from J, leaving 12 bases between.